One sample yielded the 19 T cell receptor beta chains listed below, sequenced in a study of cytomegalovirus exposure and HLA in healthy donors. The PCR was carried out with 60 Vbeta primers and 13 Jbeta primers. Clones were sequenced by immunoSEQ multiplex PCR, and TCRdb holds only the in-frame ones, with some missing. This table has around 140,000 clones, 77% appearing once. The sequencing sample was made of PBMCs. Every receptor here comes from a male donor in good health and CMV-seronegative.

This chain joins TRBV7-6 and TRBJ1-6; TRBD1 agrees at 9 bases. Per germline, CDR1 SGHVS and CDR2 FNYEAQ. The CDR3 length is 14 residues. V lost 3 bases, J lost 8 bases, and 2 bases stayed unmatched. The CDR3 DNA sequence: TGTGCCAGCAGCTTGGGACAGGGCCATTCACCCCTCCACTTT. Translation gives CASSLGQGHSPLHF. Full variable domain (missing parts from reference TRBV7-6 and TRBJ1-6): GAGVSQSPRYKVTKRGQDVALRCDPISGHVSLYWYRQALGQGPEFLTYFNYEAQQDKSGLPNDRFSAERPEGSISTLTIQRTEQRDSAMYRCASSLGQGHSPLHFGNGTRLTVT.

For the CDR3, the DNA is TGCAGCGTTAAAACAGGGACCACCGGGGAGCTGTTTTTT. It translates to CSVKTGTTGELFF. The chain links TRBV29-1 to TRBJ2-2; TRBD1 is a possible D gene (6 bases). V lost 5 bases, J lost 4 bases, and 11 bases lay in between. Germline lookup yields CDR1 SQVTM and CDR2 ANQGSEA. The CDR3 contains 13 residues.

The chain couples TRBV6-4 to TRBJ2-1; 7 nucleotides agree with TRBD2. Germline values: CDR1 MRHNA, CDR2 SNTAGT. The CDR3 has 14 residues. J gave up 9 bases and V 3 bases, and 8 bases lay outside the gene matches. The CDR3 DNA follows: TGTGCCAGCAGTGATGAGACTAGCACTTCTGAGCAGTTCTTC. It yields the protein CASSDETSTSEQFF.

This clone was recorded a few times. The chain recombines TRBV5-5 with TRBJ1-1; 8 bases are shared with TRBD1. Germline V lookup: CDR1 SGHKS, CDR2 YYEKEE (reference sequence). With 0 bases clipped from V and 4 bases from J, the junction kept 8 bases outside the gene matches. The CDR3 is 16 residues long. CDR3 coding DNA: TGTGCCAGCAGCTTGGTAACAGGGGGATCGGGCACTGAAGCTTTCTTT. As protein: CASSLVTGGSGTEAFF.

With regard to this clone: One junction end does not reproduce the germline sequence, and a read error may be involved. This sequence joins TRBV7-9 and TRBJ1-1; D is perhaps TRBD1 (6 bases). Germline values: CDR1 SEHNR, CDR2 FQNEAQ (reference sequence). The CDR3 contains 11 residues. The CDR3 sequence: CASSLVGTPYF. The CDR3, as DNA: TGTGCCAGCAGCTTAGTTGGGACACCATATTTT.

The V and J genes are TRBV19 and TRBJ2-1, with TRBD2 matching over 12 bases. Germline V lookup: CDR1 LNHDA, CDR2 SQIVND (reference sequence). After removal of 5 bases from V and 2 bases from J, the junction contained 7 bases not matched to a gene. The CDR3 totals 17 residues. The CDR3, as DNA: TGTGCCAGTAGTTCGACTAGCGGGGGTGCGACCTACAATGAGCAGTTCTTC. Protein: CASSSTSGGATYNEQFF.

The CDR3 sequence: CASSWGHGNTEAFF. The CDR3 DNA reads as TGCGCCAGCAGTTGGGGACACGGGAACACTGAAGCTTTCTTT. This chain connects TRBV5-1 to TRBJ1-1, with a weak D call TRBD1 (6 bases). In germline, CDR1 is SGHRS, CDR2 YFSETQ. Trimming took off 5 bases at V and 1 base at J, with 12 bases between the two ends. This CDR3 is 14 amino acids long.

This clone occurred a few times. V and J are TRBV21-1 and TRBJ2-7; TRBD2, the table's D call, lacks a check against the DNA. TRBV21-1 is a documented pseudogene. The length of the CDR3 is 20 residues. The CDR3 sequence is CASRGGPPGLERSDSYEQYF. CDR3 sequence (DNA): TGTGCCAGCAGGGGGGGCCCGCCGGGACTAGAACGATCCGACTCCTACGAGCAGTACTTC.

This clone was observed a handful of times. The CDR3, as DNA: TGCAGCGTTGAAGTCACAGCACTCTATGGCTACACCTTC. This sequence encodes CSVEVTALYGYTF. The rearrangement uses TRBV29-1 and TRBJ1-2; D is uncertain. Per germline, CDR1 SQVTM and CDR2 ANQGSEA. The CDR3 has 13 amino acids. Between the trimmed V and J ends, which lost 1 base and 4 bases, there was a span of 10 bases.

The chain links TRBV27 to TRBJ2-3; D remains ambiguous. Germline V gene sequence: CDR1 MNHEY, CDR2 SMNVEV (reference sequence). This CDR3 region has 15 residues. V lost 5 bases and J lost 0, with 12 bases in between. The CDR3 is CASSPPPGSTDTQYF. CDR3 in DNA: TGTGCCAGCAGTCCACCTCCCGGGAGCACAGATACGCAGTATTTT.

This chain links TRBV29-1 with TRBJ2-2; TRBD2 matches at 14 bases. This CDR3 contains 16 residues. The germline CDR1 and CDR2 sequences are SQVTM and ANQGSEA. V gave up 7 bases and J gave up 7 bases; unmatched junction bases: 11. CDR3 residues: CSGRLAGGPLGGELFF. The CDR3 region has the DNA TGCAGCGGAAGACTAGCGGGAGGGCCTTTGGGCGGGGAGCTGTTTTTT.

As DNA, the CDR3 is TGTGCCAGCAGCTTTACGGGACTAGCGGGGAACGAGCAGTACTTC. Protein sequence: CASSFTGLAGNEQYF. This chain joins TRBV7-2 and TRBJ2-7, with 13 nucleotides matching TRBD2. Germline assignment: CDR1 SGHTA and CDR2 FQGNSA. V shed 3 bases, J shed 5 bases, and the junction held 4 bases outside the gene matches. The CDR3 runs to 15 residues.

A note on this clone: Germline is not matched at one junction end, which may reflect a read error. The rearrangement links TRBV7-9 to TRBJ1-2; 7 bases align to TRBD1. The CDR3 runs to 11 residues. Germline loops: CDR1 SEHNR, CDR2 FQNEAQ (reference sequence). The DNA for the CDR3 is TGTTCCAGCAGCCGACAGGGTCGCTACACCTTC. Amino acids: CSSSRQGRYTF.

The chain combines TRBV7-2 with TRBJ1-2; D ambiguous. The length of the CDR3 is 14 residues. Per germline, CDR1 SGHTA and CDR2 FQGNSA. With 7 bases removed from V and 1 base from J, the gap between germline ends came to 13 bases. CDR3 sequence reads: CASTFQESNYGYTF. The DNA of the CDR3 is TGTGCCAGCACGTTTCAGGAAAGTAACTATGGCTACACCTTC.

This chain links TRBV14 with TRBJ2-1, with 8 nucleotides matching TRBD1. Germline assignment: CDR1 SGHDN and CDR2 FVKESK. V dropped 4 bases and J dropped 11; count of bases not matched to a gene: 7. The CDR3 is made up of 13 amino acids. The CDR3 DNA sequence: TGTGCCAGCAGCCTTACCCAGGGGGCTCAGCAGTTCTTC. Amino acid sequence: CASSLTQGAQQFF.

J is TRBJ1-1 and V is TRBV18, with a tentative D call TRBD1 (5 bases). This CDR3 is built from 17 residues. The germline CDR1 and CDR2 sequences are KGHSH and LQKENI. Trimming shortened V by 3 bases and J by 1 base, and 18 bases separated the two germline ends. The chain's CDR3 is CASSPADSPRRNTEAFF. The CDR3 nucleotides are TGTGCCAGCTCACCGGCCGACAGCCCACGACGGAACACTGAAGCTTTCTTT. The full variable domain, rest sourced from reference TRBV18 and TRBJ1-1, is NAGVMQNPRHLVRRRGQEARLRCSPMKGHSHVYWYRQLPEEGLKFMVYLQKENIIDESGMPKERFSAEFPKEGPSILRIQQVVRGDSAAYFCASSPADSPRRNTEAFFGQGTRLTVV.

The V and J genes are TRBV29-1 and TRBJ2-6; D is perhaps TRBD2 (6 bases). CDR3 length: 16 amino acids. Germline assignment: CDR1 SQVTM and CDR2 ANQGSEA. The V and J ends lost 4 bases and 0 bases respectively, with 13 bases between them. CDR3 sequence: CSVVSGGPSGANVLTF. The CDR3 DNA is TGCAGCGTTGTAAGCGGAGGGCCCTCTGGGGCCAACGTCCTGACTTTC. Full variable domain (outside the CDR3, taken from reference TRBV29-1 and TRBJ2-6): SAVISQKPSRDICQRGTSLTIQCQVDSQVTMMFWYRQQPGQSLTLIATANQGSEATYESGFVIDKFPISRPNLTFSTLTVSNMSPEDSSIYLCSVVSGGPSGANVLTFGAGSRLTVL.

The CDR3 here is CASRPGHSSSYNEQFF. The CDR3 coding sequence is TGTGCCAGTAGACCGGGACACTCCAGCTCCTACAATGAGCAGTTCTTC. The gene calls are TRBV19 and TRBJ2-1; weak D call: TRBD1 (6 bases). Germline V lookup: CDR1 LNHDA, CDR2 SQIVND (reference sequence). The CDR3 extends over 16 amino acids. Trimming cost V 6 bases and J 0 bases, with 15 bases left between them.

The V call is TRBV29-1, the J call TRBJ1-1; 8 nucleotides line up with TRBD1. V lost 7 bases and J lost 1; bases outside the gene matches: 5. Germline lookup yields CDR1 SQVTM and CDR2 ANQGSEA. The CDR3 extends over 13 amino acids. The CDR3 protein is CSAGTGENTEAFF. The CDR3 DNA sequence: TGCAGCGCTGGGACAGGAGAGAACACTGAAGCTTTCTTT.